The clone carrying this TCR beta chain has only a few counts. The target antigen is unknown. In the same sample, other DNA sequences code for this CDR3. The CDR3 has 13 residues. The V and J ends lost 3 bases and 7 bases respectively, with 10 bases between them. Per germline, CDR1 MNHEY and CDR2 SMNVEV (reference sequence). The sample comes from a study of somatic mutations in cytotoxic T cells in rheumatoid arthritis. Overall study results and limits: No age-related increase in CD8+ clonality was seen in healthy controls, but one was seen in rheumatoid arthritis patients.

The table came from immunoSEQ multiplex PCR; TCRdb's copy has only in-frame clones and leaves some out. This table holds around 24,000 clones, around 76% found once. The chain recombines TRBV27 with TRBJ1-5; maybe TRBD1 (6 bases). The sequenced sample consisted of CD8+ T cells sorted from blood. The source is a man over 45 in good health. The DNA of the CDR3 is TGTGCCAGCAGTTTGGGAGGGGGACAGCCCCAGCATTTT. As protein: CASSLGGGQPQHF.